This entry lists 20 T cell receptor beta chains sequenced from one sample in a study of OX40 agonist ivuxolimab in advanced cancers. Sequencing was performed with immunoSEQ multiplex PCR; in TCRdb, only in-frame clones are kept and a portion is missing. The sample consists of 41,000 or so clones, 70% to 85% of them appearing once. This specimen consisted of CD4+ or CD8+ T cells sorted from blood, obtained in a trial of the OX40 agonist ivuxolimab. The source of these receptors is an adult with an advanced solid tumor such as melanoma, head and neck, liver or kidney cancer.

The chain joins TRBV27 to TRBJ1-1, with D unresolved. V was trimmed by 4 bases and J by 1 base, leaving 7 bases between them. The length of the CDR3 is 13 residues. Germline V gene data show CDR1 as MNHEY and CDR2 as SMNVEV (reference sequence). Here the CDR3 reads CASSYQRNTEAFF. CDR3 coding DNA: TGTGCCAGCAGTTATCAGAGGAACACTGAAGCTTTCTTT.

This clone was counted a few times. The rearrangement joins TRBV6-4 to TRBJ2-1; the D gene is possibly TRBD1 (6 bases). In germline, CDR1 is MRHNA, CDR2 SNTAGT. The CDR3 is made up of 15 amino acids. The V gene lost 2 bases and the J gene lost 1 base, with 9 bases spanning the gap. In DNA, the CDR3 is TGTGCCAGCAGTGACGGCAGGGGTTCCTACAATGAGCAGTTCTTC. Translation: CASSDGRGSYNEQFF.

J is TRBJ2-2 and V is TRBV27; unclear D gene. The CDR3 sequence is 14 residues long. Trimming left V 8 bases short and J 7 bases short, with 17 bases between. Germline V CDR1 and CDR2: MNHEY, SMNVEV (reference sequence). CDR3 coding DNA: TGTGCCAGCCACCTTCTGGGCGGCAACGGGGAGCTGTTTTTT. Translated: CASHLLGGNGELFF.

The chain links TRBV9 to TRBJ2-7, with 8 bases aligning to TRBD2. V was pared by 4 bases and J by 3 bases, with 9 bases of the junction left unmatched. The germline gives CDR1 SGDLS, CDR2 YYNGEE. The CDR3 runs 15 residues. The CDR3 DNA is TGTGCCAGCAGCCCCGGGGGGGGCAGTTTCTACGAGCAGTACTTC. This encodes CASSPGGGSFYEQYF. The entire variable domain, with the rest obtained from reference TRBV9 and TRBJ2-7, is as follows: DSGVTQTPKHLITATGQRVTLRCSPRSGDLSVYWYQQSLDQGLQFLIQYYNGEERAKGNILERFSAQQFPDLHSELNLSSLELGDSALYFCASSPGGGSFYEQYFGPGTRLTVT.

The rearrangement uses TRBV9 and TRBJ2-2; D remains unclear. Germline-derived CDR1 and CDR2 are SGDLS and YYNGEE. Trimming stripped 0 bases from V and 5 bases from J, with 8 bases between. The CDR3 is 14 amino acids. Here the CDR3 reads CASSVASDTGELFF. The CDR3 DNA is TGTGCCAGCAGCGTAGCGAGTGATACCGGGGAGCTGTTTTTT.

The chain joins TRBV27 to TRBJ1-4; D is perhaps TRBD1 (5 bases). Germline assignment: CDR1 MNHEY and CDR2 SMNVEV (reference sequence). V was clipped by 5 bases and J by 11 bases, with 18 bases between them. This CDR3 has 14 residues. In DNA, the CDR3 is TGTGCCAGCAGTCGCGGGGGAAGAATGCGGAAACTGTTTTTT. This encodes CASSRGGRMRKLFF. Together with reference TRBV27 and TRBJ1-4, the CDR3 gives the full variable domain: EAQVTQNPRYLITVTGKKLTVTCSQNMNHEYMSWYRQDPGLGLRQIYYSMNVEVTDKGDVPEGYKVSRKEKRNFPLILESPSPNQTSLYFCASSRGGRMRKLFFGSGTQLSVL.

The V call is TRBV14, the J call TRBJ1-2, with 11 bases identical to TRBD1. Trimming cost V 0 bases and J 3 bases; bases outside gene matches: 6. CDR1 is SGHDN and CDR2 is FVKESK in the germline V gene. The CDR3 consists of 17 residues. DNA for the CDR3: TGTGCCAGCAGCCAAGAAACCGGGACAGGGGGTCACTATGGCTACACCTTC. It yields the protein CASSQETGTGGHYGYTF.

The chain joins TRBV9 to TRBJ2-3, with no clear D. This CDR3 contains 15 residues. The V end was cut by 0 bases, the J end by 0 bases, with 8 bases between. Germline CDR1 and CDR2: SGDLS and YYNGEE. CDR3 nucleotide sequence: TGTGCCAGCAGCGTAGAAGTAACTAGCACAGATACGCAGTATTTT. Protein sequence: CASSVEVTSTDTQYF.

The rearrangement links TRBV14 to TRBJ2-5, with D perhaps assigned TRBD1 or TRBD2 (5 bases each). Germline CDR1 is SGHDN and CDR2 is FVKESK. The CDR3 loop spans 14 amino acids. Trimming shortened V by 4 bases and J by 5 bases, and 14 bases separated the two germline ends. This chain's CDR3 is CASSRGTTRETQYF. In DNA form, the CDR3 reads TGTGCCAGCAGCCGGGGGACCACTCGGGAGACCCAGTACTTC. The whole variable domain, filled in from reference TRBV14 and TRBJ2-5, reads EAGVTQFPSHSVIEKGQTVTLRCDPISGHDNLYWYRRVMGKEIKFLLHFVKESKQDESGMPNNRFLAERTGGTYSTLKVQPAELEDSGVYFCASSRGTTRETQYFGPGTRLLVL.

This sequence joins TRBV5-1 and TRBJ1-4, with D unclear. Between the trimmed V and J ends, which lost 6 bases and 5 bases, there was a span of 14 bases. Germline CDR1 and CDR2: SGHRS and YFSETQ. The CDR3 sequence is 14 residues long. The CDR3 sequence: CASTNGLRNEKLFF. The CDR3 region has the DNA TGCGCCAGCACCAATGGGCTGAGGAATGAAAAACTGTTTTTT. Using reference TRBV5-1 and TRBJ1-4 for the parts outside the CDR3, the full variable domain is KAGVTQTPRYLIKTRGQQVTLSCSPISGHRSVSWYQQTPGQGLQFLFEYFSETQRNKGNFPGRFSGRQFSNSRSEMNVSTLELGDSALYLCASTNGLRNEKLFFGSGTQLSVL.

This clone was detected once. The chain employs TRBV27 and TRBJ2-3; maybe TRBD2 (6 bases). The CDR3 covers 15 residues. Germline CDR1 MNHEY, CDR2 SMNVEV (reference sequence). V was pared by 2 bases and J by 3 bases, with 12 bases between. As DNA, the CDR3 is TGTGCCAGCAGTTTAGTGGGCGCGGGGACAGATACGCAGTATTTT. Translated, it gives CASSLVGAGTDTQYF.

The chain recombines TRBV5-1 with TRBJ2-5; TRBD1 might be the D (6 bases). Deletions cut 2 bases from V and 4 bases from J, with 12 bases between. In germline, CDR1 is SGHRS, CDR2 YFSETQ. This CDR3 has 14 amino acids. The CDR3 loop reads CASSFSRGRETQYF. The CDR3, as DNA: TGCGCCAGCAGCTTTTCCAGGGGTAGAGAGACCCAGTACTTC. The full variable domain, completed using reference TRBV5-1 and TRBJ2-5, is KAGVTQTPRYLIKTRGQQVTLSCSPISGHRSVSWYQQTPGQGLQFLFEYFSETQRNKGNFPGRFSGRQFSNSRSEMNVSTLELGDSALYLCASSFSRGRETQYFGPGTRLLVL.

This clone was counted only a few times. The chain carries TRBV7-9 and TRBJ2-2; 9 bases fit TRBD2. The V gene end was trimmed by 5 bases and the J gene end by 3 bases; junction bases not matched to a gene: 4. The CDR3 length is 15 residues. Germline V CDR1 and CDR2: SEHNR, FQNEAQ (reference sequence). Here the CDR3 DNA reads TGTGCCAGCAGCCGTGGCGGGGGGGACACCGGGGAGCTGTTTTTT. Its translation is CASSRGGGDTGELFF. The entire variable domain, with the rest obtained from reference TRBV7-9 and TRBJ2-2, is as follows: DTGVSQNPRHKITKRGQNVTFRCDPISEHNRLYWYRQTLGQGPEFLTYFQNEAQLEKSRLLSDRFSAERPKGSFSTLEIQRTEQGDSAMYLCASSRGGGDTGELFFGEGSRLTVL.

This chain uses TRBV28 with TRBJ2-7, with 10 bases lining up with TRBD2. The CDR3 is made up of 17 amino acids. Germline V gene lookup returns CDR1 MDHEN and CDR2 SYDVKM. With V trimmed by 5 bases and J by 2 bases, 12 bases remained unmatched. In DNA form, the CDR3 reads TGTGCCAGCAGTGGACCTTCAAAGCGGGAGGGCACCTACGAGCAGTACTTC. This gives the protein CASSGPSKREGTYEQYF.

V usage is TRBV7-9 and J usage is TRBJ2-7; D remains unclear. Trimming took 2 bases from V and 0 from J, leaving 11 bases between them. This CDR3 has 15 residues. Germline values: CDR1 SEHNR, CDR2 FQNEAQ (reference sequence). CDR3 amino acids: CASSLTVGFSYEQYF. The CDR3 DNA sequence: TGTGCCAGCAGCTTAACAGTCGGCTTCTCCTACGAGCAGTACTTC.

The chain combines TRBV30 with TRBJ2-1; D gene uncertain. The ends were cut back, 4 bases at V and 7 bases at J, with 17 bases in the middle. The CDR3 loop spans 14 amino acids. From germline, CDR1 is GTSNPN and CDR2 SVGIG (reference sequence). CDR3 loop: CAWIDPRFLNEQFF. The CDR3 region has the DNA TGTGCCTGGATCGACCCCCGCTTCTTGAATGAGCAGTTCTTC.

Concerning this clone itself: One end of the junction does not line up with germline, which may come from a read error. The chain combines TRBV6-1 with TRBJ2-5; TRBD1 aligns across 8 bases. This CDR3 has 15 amino acids. Germline V CDR1 and CDR2: MNHNS, SASEGT. In nucleotides, the CDR3 is TGTGCCATCAGTGCCGGGACAGGTCAGTGGGAGACCCAGTACTTC. Protein product: CAISAGTGQWETQYF.

This clone was observed a single time. The chain couples TRBV6-5 to TRBJ1-2; perhaps TRBD1 as D (5 bases). CDR1 and CDR2 from the germline V gene are MNHEY and SVGAGI. The ends were cut back, 6 bases at V and 4 bases at J, with 18 bases in the middle. The CDR3 length is 15 residues. Here the CDR3 DNA reads TGTGCCAGCAGAGCCCCCCGACAGAATCCCTATGGCTACACCTTC. It codes for CASRAPRQNPYGYTF.

This clone has more than one count but fewer than ten. The V and J genes are TRBV27 and TRBJ2-3, with 8 bases aligning to TRBD2. Trimming at V came to 4 bases and at J to 6 bases, leaving 12 bases not matched to a gene. Germline-derived CDR1 and CDR2 are MNHEY and SMNVEV (reference sequence). The CDR3 spans 16 residues. CDR3 in amino acids: CASSSTGTSHADTQYF. CDR3 nucleotide sequence: TGTGCCAGCAGTTCAACCGGGACTAGTCATGCCGATACGCAGTATTTT.

Worth noting for this clone: A junction end diverges from the germline sequence, so it may reflect a read error. This chain connects TRBV6-6 to TRBJ2-7; the D gene is possibly TRBD2 (5 bases). This CDR3 region has 13 residues. Germline V lookup: CDR1 MNHNY, CDR2 SVGAGI (reference sequence). The CDR3 nucleotides are TGTGCCAGCAGTCCCACCGCGGACTCCGTCTACCGCTTC. Its protein product is CASSPTADSVYRF.